This TCR beta chain comes out of a study of OX40 agonist ivuxolimab in advanced cancers. Study background: Three patients showed partial responses: one hepatocellular carcinoma and two cutaneous melanoma cases. Study-wide results and limits: Partial responders receiving 0.1-3.0 mg/kg showed among the lowest clonal expansion. Which antigen the expanded peripheral T cells recognized is unknown. At 0.1 to 3.0 mg/kg and by week 6, clonal expansion occurred in CD4+ and CD8+ blood T cells.

In regard to this clone: The antigen is not known.

TCRdb's copy holds only in-frame clones and misses some; the assay was immunoSEQ multiplex PCR. The table lists just under 65,000 clones, about 89% of them singletons. Losses at the gene ends were 4 bases for V and 10 bases for J; bases not matched to a gene: 8. The CDR3 runs to 13 residues. From germline, CDR1 is SGHNT and CDR2 YYREEE (reference sequence). The input for sequencing was CD4+ or CD8+ T cells sorted from blood, taken in a trial of the OX40 agonist ivuxolimab. The TCR sequence derives from an adult with an advanced solid tumor such as melanoma, head and neck, liver or kidney cancer. The genes are TRBV5-4 and TRBJ1-5; 7 bases fit TRBD1. CDR3 region: CASSAGQVHPQHF. For the CDR3, the DNA is TGTGCCAGCAGCGCCGGACAGGTCCACCCCCAGCATTTT.